A single sample is the source of the 18 T cell receptor beta chains below, sequenced in a study of blood T cell repertoires in COVID-19. The table came from immunoSEQ multiplex PCR; TCRdb's copy has only in-frame clones and leaves some out. The sample holds 200,000 or so clones, about 87% seen once. Sequences were obtained from peripheral blood. Receptors were obtained from a man between 60 and 75 years old with acute or convalescent COVID-19.

The rearrangement uses TRBV2 and TRBJ1-2; D remains unclear. CDR1 SNHLY and CDR2 FYNNEI come from the germline V gene. The ends were cut back, 6 bases at V and 8 bases at J, with 16 bases in the middle. The CDR3 runs 13 residues. The CDR3 sequence is CASSPYPSMGYTF. The CDR3 nucleotides read TGTGCCAGCAGCCCCTATCCCTCTATGGGCTACACCTTC.

The chain uses TRBV3-1 (or the pseudogene TRBV3-2) and TRBJ1-3, with 9 bases that match TRBD1. Trimming cost V 2 bases and J 0 bases; bases outside gene matches: 11. This CDR3 contains 19 residues. From germline, CDR1 is LGHDT and CDR2 YNNKEL (reference sequence). The CDR3 here is CASSQHTGTGIGSGNTIYF. The CDR3 coding sequence is TGTGCCAGCAGCCAACATACCGGGACAGGGATCGGCTCTGGAAACACCATATATTTT.

On this clone: The sample holds other DNA sequences that translate to the same CDR3. The genes are TRBV6-6 and TRBJ1-5; possible D gene TRBD1, 5 bases. Germline assignment: CDR1 MNHNY and CDR2 SVGAGI (reference sequence). V was shortened by 3 bases and J by 0 bases, with 9 bases between the two germline ends. The CDR3 consists of 15 residues. As DNA, the CDR3 is TGTGCCAGCAGTTATGGTAGGGGTAGCAATCAGCCCCAGCATTTT. This gives the protein CASSYGRGSNQPQHF.

The chain is built from TRBV28 and TRBJ1-2, with 8 nucleotides matching TRBD1. Per germline, CDR1 MDHEN and CDR2 SYDVKM. The CDR3 covers 13 residues. V lost 6 bases to trimming and J lost 4 bases; unmatched junction nucleotides: 4. This CDR3 reads CASSPDRVYGYTF. CDR3 DNA sequence: TGTGCCAGCAGCCCGGACAGGGTCTATGGCTACACCTTC.

J is TRBJ1-3 and V is TRBV7-3; D perhaps matches TRBD1 (5 bases). This CDR3 has 15 amino acids. Trimming cost V 1 base and J 2 bases, with 9 bases left between them. From germline, CDR1 is SGHTA and CDR2 FQGTGA. This CDR3 is CASSLKGPPGNTIYF. In nucleotides, the CDR3 is TGTGCCAGCAGCTTAAAGGGGCCCCCTGGAAACACCATATATTTT.

The chain couples TRBV7-2 to TRBJ2-7; TRBD1 might be the D (6 bases). The V end lost 5 bases, the J end lost 1 base, and 15 bases lay between the germline ends. Germline-derived CDR1 and CDR2 are SGHTA and FQGNSA. The CDR3 has 15 residues. This CDR3 reads CASSPDRLLSYEQYF. The CDR3 region has the DNA TGTGCCAGCAGCCCGGACAGACTATTATCCTACGAGCAGTACTTC.

The V call is TRBV5-1, the J call TRBJ1-2, with 10 bases lining up with TRBD1. This CDR3 has 16 amino acids. Trimming at V came to 0 bases and at J to 4 bases, leaving 6 bases not matched to a gene. Looked up from germline, CDR1 is SGHRS and CDR2 is YFSETQ. In nucleotides, the CDR3 is TGCGCCAGCAGCTTGGGACGGGACAGGGGCATCTATGGCTACACCTTC. Translation: CASSLGRDRGIYGYTF.

The chain recombines TRBV5-1 with TRBJ2-7, with 7 positions matching TRBD1. Trimming took 4 bases from V and 3 from J; bases not matched to a gene: 10. The CDR3 is 15 amino acids. Germline assignment: CDR1 SGHRS and CDR2 YFSETQ. CDR3: CASSTGFGQVYEQYF. CDR3 in DNA: TGCGCCAGCAGCACGGGATTCGGACAGGTCTACGAGCAGTACTTC.

The chain couples TRBV5-6 to TRBJ2-2; tentatively, D is TRBD1 (6 bases). This CDR3 comprises 17 residues. Germline CDR1 reads SGHDT; CDR2 reads YYEEEE. The ends were cut back, 4 bases at V and 5 bases at J, with 21 bases in the middle. CDR3 in amino acids: CASSAKQGLRDTGELFF. The DNA of the CDR3 is TGTGCCAGCAGCGCTAAACAGGGTTTAAGAGATACCGGGGAGCTGTTTTTT.

V and J are TRBV7-6 and TRBJ2-5; TRBD1 might be the D (5 bases). CDR3 length: 13 amino acids. Trimming took off 5 bases at V and 5 bases at J, with 12 bases between the two ends. The germline V gene has CDR1 SGHVS and CDR2 FNYEAQ. CDR3 in DNA: TGTGCCAGCAGCCGACAGAAAACGGAGACCCAGTACTTC. Protein sequence: CASSRQKTETQYF.

The chain uses TRBV7-9 and TRBJ2-2, with 7 bases fitting TRBD1. This CDR3 is built from 19 residues. The trim removed 5 bases at V and 2 bases at J, leaving 17 bases unmatched. The germline CDR1 and CDR2 sequences are SEHNR and FQNEAQ (reference sequence). CDR3 nucleotides: TGTGCCAGCAGCCGAAAGGACAGGCGTACTTCAACTAACACCGGGGAGCTGTTTTTT. Its protein is CASSRKDRRTSTNTGELFF.

This sequence joins TRBV6-5 and TRBJ1-2, with TRBD1 matching 9 bases. The V segment lost 5 bases and the J segment 4 bases; nucleotides outside the gene matches: 8. Per germline, CDR1 MNHEY and CDR2 SVGAGI. The CDR3 covers 15 residues. Written as DNA, the CDR3 is TGTGCCAGCAGTACCCGGGACAGGGCCCTCTATGGCTACACCTTC. This gives the protein CASSTRDRALYGYTF.

V gene TRBV28 combines with J gene TRBJ2-2; 8 bases fit TRBD1. Germline CDR1 and CDR2: MDHEN and SYDVKM. V lost 1 base to trimming and J lost 7 bases; unmatched junction nucleotides: 8. The CDR3 sequence is 16 residues long. The CDR3 is CASSLYRGFGIGELFF. CDR3 sequence (DNA): TGTGCCAGCAGTTTATACAGGGGGTTCGGTATCGGGGAGCTGTTTTTT.

The chain combines TRBV7-3 with TRBJ1-1, with D unclear. The CDR3 has 16 amino acids. CDR1 and CDR2 from the germline V gene are SGHTA and FQGTGA. V was trimmed by 1 base and J by 1 base, leaving 13 bases between them. The CDR3 loop reads CASSLRVEAGNTEAFF. In nucleotides, the CDR3 is TGTGCCAGCAGCTTAAGAGTCGAGGCGGGGAACACTGAAGCTTTCTTT.

The chain combines TRBV28 with TRBJ2-5; D possibly corresponds to TRBD2 (5 bases). The CDR3 is made up of 14 amino acids. Germline assignment: CDR1 MDHEN and CDR2 SYDVKM. Deletions cut 2 bases from V and 3 bases from J, with 10 bases between. The CDR3 DNA reads as TGTGCCAGCAGTTTAGAGGGCCCGGAAGAGACCCAGTACTTC. The encoded protein is CASSLEGPEETQYF.

The chain couples TRBV18 to TRBJ2-7; 8 bases align to TRBD1. Trimming removed 3 bases from V and 3 bases from J; junction bases left unmatched: 10. Germline CDR1 reads KGHSH; CDR2 reads LQKENI. The CDR3 length is 16 residues. The CDR3 region is CASSPGQGVMVYEQYF. The CDR3 nucleotides are TGTGCCAGCTCACCCGGACAGGGCGTTATGGTCTACGAGCAGTACTTC. Full variable domain (outside the CDR3, taken from reference TRBV18 and TRBJ2-7): NAGVMQNPRHLVRRRGQEARLRCSPMKGHSHVYWYRQLPEEGLKFMVYLQKENIIDESGMPKERFSAEFPKEGPSILRIQQVVRGDSAAYFCASSPGQGVMVYEQYFGPGTRLTVT.

V gene TRBV6-5 combines with J gene TRBJ1-2; 10 bases are shared with TRBD1. Germline V gene lookup returns CDR1 MNHEY and CDR2 SVGAGI. After removal of 7 bases from V and 5 bases from J, the junction contained 7 bases not matched to a gene. The CDR3 covers 14 residues. The CDR3 reads CASIPGQGFYGYTF. The CDR3 DNA is TGTGCCAGCATTCCGGGACAGGGGTTTTATGGCTACACCTTC.

The chain carries TRBV7-9 and TRBJ2-1, with TRBD1 as a possible D gene (5 bases). CDR3 size: 15 residues. Per the germline V gene, CDR1 is SEHNR and CDR2 is FQNEAQ (reference sequence). V was cut by 1 base and J by 6 bases, with 13 bases left in between. The CDR3 region is CASSLGPAQGNEQFF. In nucleotides, the CDR3 is TGTGCCAGCAGCTTAGGTCCCGCTCAGGGCAATGAGCAGTTCTTC.